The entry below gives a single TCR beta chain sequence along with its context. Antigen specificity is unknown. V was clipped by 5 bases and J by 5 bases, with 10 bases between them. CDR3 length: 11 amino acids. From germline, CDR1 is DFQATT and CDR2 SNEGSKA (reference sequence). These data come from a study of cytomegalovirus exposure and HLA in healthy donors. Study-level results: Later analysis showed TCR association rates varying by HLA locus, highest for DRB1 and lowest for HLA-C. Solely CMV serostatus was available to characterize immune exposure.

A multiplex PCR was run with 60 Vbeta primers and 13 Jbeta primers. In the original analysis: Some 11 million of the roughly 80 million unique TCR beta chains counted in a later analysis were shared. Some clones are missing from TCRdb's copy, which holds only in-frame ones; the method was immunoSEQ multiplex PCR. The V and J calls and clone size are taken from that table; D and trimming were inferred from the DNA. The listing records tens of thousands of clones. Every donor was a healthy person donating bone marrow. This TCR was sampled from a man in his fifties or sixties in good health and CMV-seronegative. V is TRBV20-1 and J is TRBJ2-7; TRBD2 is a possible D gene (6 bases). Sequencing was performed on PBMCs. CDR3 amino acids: CSARREDEQYF. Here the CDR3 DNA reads TGCAGTGCTCGAAGGGAGGACGAGCAGTACTTC.